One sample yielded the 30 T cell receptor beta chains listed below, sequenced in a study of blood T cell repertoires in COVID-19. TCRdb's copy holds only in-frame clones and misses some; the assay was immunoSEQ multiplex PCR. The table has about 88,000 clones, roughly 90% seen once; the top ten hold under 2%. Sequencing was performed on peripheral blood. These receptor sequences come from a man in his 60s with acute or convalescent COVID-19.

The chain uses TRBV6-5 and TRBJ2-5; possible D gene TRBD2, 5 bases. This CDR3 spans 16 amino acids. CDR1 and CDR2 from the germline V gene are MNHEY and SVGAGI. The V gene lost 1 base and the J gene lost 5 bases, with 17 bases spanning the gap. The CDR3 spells CASSYYEGVYGETQYF. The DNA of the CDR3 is TGTGCCAGCAGTTACTACGAGGGAGTATACGGGGAGACCCAGTACTTC.

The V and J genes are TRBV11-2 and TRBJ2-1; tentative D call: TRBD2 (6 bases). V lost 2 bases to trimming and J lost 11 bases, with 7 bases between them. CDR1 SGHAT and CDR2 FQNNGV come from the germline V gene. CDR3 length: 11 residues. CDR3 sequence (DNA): TGTGCCAGCAGCTTACGGGAGAAGCAGTTCTTC. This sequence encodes CASSLREKQFF. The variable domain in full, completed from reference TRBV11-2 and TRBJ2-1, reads EAGVAQSPRYKIIEKRQSVAFWCNPISGHATLYWYQQILGQGPKLLIQFQNNGVVDDSQLPKDRFSAERLKGVDSTLKIQPAKLEDSAVYLCASSLREKQFFGPGTRLTVL.

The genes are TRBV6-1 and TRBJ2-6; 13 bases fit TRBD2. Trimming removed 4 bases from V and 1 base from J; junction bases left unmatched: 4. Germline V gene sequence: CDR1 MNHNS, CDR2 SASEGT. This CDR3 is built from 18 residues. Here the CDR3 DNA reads TGTGCCAGCAGTGCCGGACTAGCGGGAGTTTCTGGGGCCAACGTCCTGACTTTC. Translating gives CASSAGLAGVSGANVLTF.

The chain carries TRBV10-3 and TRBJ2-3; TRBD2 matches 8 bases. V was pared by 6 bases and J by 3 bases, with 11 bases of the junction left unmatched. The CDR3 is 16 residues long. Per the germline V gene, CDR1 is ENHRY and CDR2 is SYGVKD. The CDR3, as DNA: TGTGCCATCAGCCCGGGGAGCGGGAGAAGAACAGATACGCAGTATTTT. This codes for CAISPGSGRRTDTQYF.

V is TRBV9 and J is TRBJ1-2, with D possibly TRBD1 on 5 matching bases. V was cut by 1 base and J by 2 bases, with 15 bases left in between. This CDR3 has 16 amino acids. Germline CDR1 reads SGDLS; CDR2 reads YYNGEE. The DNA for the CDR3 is TGTGCCAGCAGCGTACCCAAAACGGGGGGGAACTATGGCTACACCTTC. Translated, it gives CASSVPKTGGNYGYTF. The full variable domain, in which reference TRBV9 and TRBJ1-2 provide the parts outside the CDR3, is DSGVTQTPKHLITATGQRVTLRCSPRSGDLSVYWYQQSLDQGLQFLIQYYNGEERAKGNILERFSAQQFPDLHSELNLSSLELGDSALYFCASSVPKTGGNYGYTFGSGTRLTVV.

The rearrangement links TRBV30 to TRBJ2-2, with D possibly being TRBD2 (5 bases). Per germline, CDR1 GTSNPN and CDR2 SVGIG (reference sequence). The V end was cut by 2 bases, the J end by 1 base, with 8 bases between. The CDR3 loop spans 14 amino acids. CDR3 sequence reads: CAWSIRGNTGELFF. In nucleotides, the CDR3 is TGTGCCTGGAGTATCCGGGGGAACACCGGGGAGCTGTTTTTT.

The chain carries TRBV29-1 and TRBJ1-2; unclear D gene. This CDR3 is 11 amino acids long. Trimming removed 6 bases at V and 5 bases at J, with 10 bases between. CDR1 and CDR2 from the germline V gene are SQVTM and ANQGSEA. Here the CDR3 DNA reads TGCAGCGTCAGGACTGATTATGGCTACACCTTC. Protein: CSVRTDYGYTF.

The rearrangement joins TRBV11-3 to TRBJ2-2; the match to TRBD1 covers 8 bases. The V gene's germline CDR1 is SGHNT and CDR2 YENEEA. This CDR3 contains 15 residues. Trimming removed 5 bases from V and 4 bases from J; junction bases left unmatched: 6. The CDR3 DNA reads TGTGCCAGCAGCACCAGGGGGCGGGGCACCGGGGAGCTGTTTTTT. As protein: CASSTRGRGTGELFF.

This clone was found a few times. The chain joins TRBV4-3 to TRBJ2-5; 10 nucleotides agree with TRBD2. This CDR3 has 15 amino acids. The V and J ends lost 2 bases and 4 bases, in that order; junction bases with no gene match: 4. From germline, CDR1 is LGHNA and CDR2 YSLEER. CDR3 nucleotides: TGCGCCAGCAGCCAACTCTTAGCGGGAGGAGAGACCCAGTACTTC. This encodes CASSQLLAGGETQYF.

CDR3 DNA: TGTGCCAGTAAGTCGACAGGGGCGGCCAAAAACATTCAGTACTTC. This translates into CASKSTGAAKNIQYF. The chain carries TRBV19 and TRBJ2-4, with 8 bases fitting TRBD1. Germline V gene data show CDR1 as LNHDA and CDR2 as SQIVND (reference sequence). V trimming: 7 bases; J trimming: 1 base; junction bases outside the gene matches: 6. CDR3 length: 15 residues.

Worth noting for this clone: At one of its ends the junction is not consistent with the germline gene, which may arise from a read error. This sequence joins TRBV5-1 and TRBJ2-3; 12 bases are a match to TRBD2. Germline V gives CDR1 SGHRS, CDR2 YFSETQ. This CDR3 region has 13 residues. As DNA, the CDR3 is TGCGCCAGCAGCCCGCCTAGCGGGAGGGCCTATGTTTTT. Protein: CASSPPSGRAYVF.

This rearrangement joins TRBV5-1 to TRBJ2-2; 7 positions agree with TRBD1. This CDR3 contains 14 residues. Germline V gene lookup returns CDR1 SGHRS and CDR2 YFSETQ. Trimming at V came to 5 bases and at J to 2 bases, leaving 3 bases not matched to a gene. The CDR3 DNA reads TGCGCCAGCAGGACAGGGATTAACACCGGGGAGCTGTTTTTT. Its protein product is CASRTGINTGELFF.

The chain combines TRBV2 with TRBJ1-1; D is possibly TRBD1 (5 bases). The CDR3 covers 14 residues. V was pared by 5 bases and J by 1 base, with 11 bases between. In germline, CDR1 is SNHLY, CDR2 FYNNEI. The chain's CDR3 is CASSWVTGNTEAFF. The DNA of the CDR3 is TGTGCCAGCAGTTGGGTCACAGGGAACACTGAAGCTTTCTTT.

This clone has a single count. CDR3 amino acids: CASSSTSGKYNEQFF. Here the CDR3 DNA reads TGTGCCAGCAGCTCCACTAGCGGGAAATACAATGAGCAGTTCTTC. This chain uses TRBV6-4 with TRBJ2-1, with 10 positions matching TRBD2. V shed 6 bases, J shed 4 bases, and the junction held 6 bases outside the gene matches. The CDR3 totals 15 residues. Germline CDR1 MRHNA, CDR2 SNTAGT.

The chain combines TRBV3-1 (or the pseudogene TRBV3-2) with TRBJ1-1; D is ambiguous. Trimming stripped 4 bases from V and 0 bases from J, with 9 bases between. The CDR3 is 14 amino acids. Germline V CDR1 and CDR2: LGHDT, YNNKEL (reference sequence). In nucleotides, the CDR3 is TGTGCCAGCAGCCCAACACGGGTGAACACTGAAGCTTTCTTT. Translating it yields CASSPTRVNTEAFF.

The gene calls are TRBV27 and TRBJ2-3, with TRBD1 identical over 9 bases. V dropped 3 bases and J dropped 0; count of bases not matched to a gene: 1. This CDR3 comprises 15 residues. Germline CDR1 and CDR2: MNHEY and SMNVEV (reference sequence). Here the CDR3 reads CASSFDRGSTDTQYF. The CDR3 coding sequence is TGTGCCAGCAGTTTTGACAGGGGGAGCACAGATACGCAGTATTTT.

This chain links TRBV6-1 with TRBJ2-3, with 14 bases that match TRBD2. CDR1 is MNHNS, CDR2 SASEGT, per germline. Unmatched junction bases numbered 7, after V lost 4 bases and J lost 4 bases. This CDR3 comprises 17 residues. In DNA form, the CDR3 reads TGTGCCAGCAGTGGACTAGCGGGAGGGCCTCTGGCAGATACGCAGTATTTT. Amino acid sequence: CASSGLAGGPLADTQYF.

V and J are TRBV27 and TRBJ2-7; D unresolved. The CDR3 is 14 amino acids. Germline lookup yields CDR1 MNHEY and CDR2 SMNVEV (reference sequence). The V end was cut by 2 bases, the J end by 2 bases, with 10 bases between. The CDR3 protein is CASSLPPQAYEQYF. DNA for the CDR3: TGTGCCAGCAGTTTACCCCCCCAGGCCTACGAGCAGTACTTC.

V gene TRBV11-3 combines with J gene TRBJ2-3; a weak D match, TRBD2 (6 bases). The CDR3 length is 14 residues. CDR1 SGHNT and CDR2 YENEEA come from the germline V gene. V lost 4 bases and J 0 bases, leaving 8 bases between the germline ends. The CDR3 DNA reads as TGTGCCAGCAGCTCGGGGGTCAGCACAGATACGCAGTATTTT. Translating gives CASSSGVSTDTQYF.

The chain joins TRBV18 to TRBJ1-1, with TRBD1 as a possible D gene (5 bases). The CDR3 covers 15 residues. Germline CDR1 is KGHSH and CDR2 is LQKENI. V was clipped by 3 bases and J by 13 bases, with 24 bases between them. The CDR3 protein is CASSPGEGEGSGVFF. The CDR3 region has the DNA TGTGCCAGCTCACCTGGGGAGGGTGAGGGGAGCGGTGTTTTCTTT.

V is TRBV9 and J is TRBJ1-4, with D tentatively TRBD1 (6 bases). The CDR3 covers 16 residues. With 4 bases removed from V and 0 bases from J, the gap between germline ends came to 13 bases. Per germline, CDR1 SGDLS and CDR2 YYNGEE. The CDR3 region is CASSPRGLTTNEKLFF. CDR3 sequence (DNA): TGTGCCAGCAGCCCCAGGGGTCTTACAACTAATGAAAAACTGTTTTTT.

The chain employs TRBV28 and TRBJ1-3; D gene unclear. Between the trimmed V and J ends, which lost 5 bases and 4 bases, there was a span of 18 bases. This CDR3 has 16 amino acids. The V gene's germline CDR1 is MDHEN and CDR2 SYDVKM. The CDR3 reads CASSPLGGLRGNTIYF. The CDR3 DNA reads TGTGCCAGCAGTCCCCTCGGCGGGCTGAGGGGAAACACCATATATTTT.

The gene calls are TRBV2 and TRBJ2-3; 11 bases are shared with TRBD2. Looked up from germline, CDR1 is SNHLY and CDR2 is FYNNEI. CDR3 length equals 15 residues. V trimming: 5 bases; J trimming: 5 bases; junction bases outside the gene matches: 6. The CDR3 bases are TGTGCCAGCAGTCAACTAGCGGGAGCTGGAGATACGCAGTATTTT. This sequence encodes CASSQLAGAGDTQYF. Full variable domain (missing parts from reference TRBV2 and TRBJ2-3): EPEVTQTPSHQVTQMGQEVILRCVPISNHLYFYWYRQILGQKVEFLVSFYNNEISEKSEIFDDQFSVERPDGSNFTLKIRSTKLEDSAMYFCASSQLAGAGDTQYFGPGTRLTVL.

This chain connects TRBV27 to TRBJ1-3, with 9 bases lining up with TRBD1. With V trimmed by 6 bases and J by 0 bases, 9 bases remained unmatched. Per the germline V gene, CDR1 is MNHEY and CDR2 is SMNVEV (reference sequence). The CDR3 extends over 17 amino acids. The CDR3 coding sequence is TGTGCCAGCAGGGGGACAGGGCCCTCTTTCTCTGGAAACACCATATATTTT. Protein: CASRGTGPSFSGNTIYF.

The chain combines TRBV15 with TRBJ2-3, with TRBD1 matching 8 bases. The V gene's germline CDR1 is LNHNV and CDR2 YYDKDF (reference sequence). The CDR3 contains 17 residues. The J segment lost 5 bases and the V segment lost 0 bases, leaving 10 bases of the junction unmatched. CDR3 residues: CATSREGQGAVGDTQYF. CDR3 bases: TGTGCCACCAGCAGAGAAGGGCAGGGGGCCGTCGGAGATACGCAGTATTTT.

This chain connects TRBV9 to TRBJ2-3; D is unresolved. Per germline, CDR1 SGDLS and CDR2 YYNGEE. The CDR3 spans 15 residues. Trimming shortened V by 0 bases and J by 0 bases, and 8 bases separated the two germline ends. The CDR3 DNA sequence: TGTGCCAGCAGCGTAGTCGAGGATAGCACAGATACGCAGTATTTT. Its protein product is CASSVVEDSTDTQYF.

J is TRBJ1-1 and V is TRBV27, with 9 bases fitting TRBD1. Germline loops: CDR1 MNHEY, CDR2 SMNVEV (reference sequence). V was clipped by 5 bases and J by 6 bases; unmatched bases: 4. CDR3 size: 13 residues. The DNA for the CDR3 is TGTGCCAGCAGTCCGACAGGGGGAGCTGAAGCTTTCTTT. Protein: CASSPTGGAEAFF.

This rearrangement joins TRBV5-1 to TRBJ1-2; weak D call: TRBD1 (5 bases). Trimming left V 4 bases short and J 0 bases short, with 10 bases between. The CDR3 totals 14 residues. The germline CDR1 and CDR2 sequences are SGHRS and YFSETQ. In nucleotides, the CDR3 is TGCGCCAGCAGCACGGACACCGCTAACTATGGCTACACCTTC. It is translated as CASSTDTANYGYTF.

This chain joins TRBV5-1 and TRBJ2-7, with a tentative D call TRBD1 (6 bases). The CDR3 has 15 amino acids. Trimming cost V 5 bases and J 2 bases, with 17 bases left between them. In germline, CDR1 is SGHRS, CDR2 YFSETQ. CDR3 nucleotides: TGCGCCAGCAGTCTTAATGGGGGCCAGGCCTACGAGCAGTACTTC. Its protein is CASSLNGGQAYEQYF. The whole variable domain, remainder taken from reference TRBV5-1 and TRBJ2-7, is KAGVTQTPRYLIKTRGQQVTLSCSPISGHRSVSWYQQTPGQGLQFLFEYFSETQRNKGNFPGRFSGRQFSNSRSEMNVSTLELGDSALYLCASSLNGGQAYEQYFGPGTRLTVT.

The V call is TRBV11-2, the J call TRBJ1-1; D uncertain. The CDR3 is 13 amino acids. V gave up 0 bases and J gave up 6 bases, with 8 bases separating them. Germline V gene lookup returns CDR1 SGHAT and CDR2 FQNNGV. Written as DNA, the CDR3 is TGTGCCAGCAGCTTAGATGTCCCAGCTGAAGCTTTCTTT. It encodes CASSLDVPAEAFF.